A single sample gave rise to the 21 T cell receptor beta chains below, sequenced in a study of stem cell transplantation in POMP-related autoinflammatory disease (dated by TCRdb to the early 2020s). Library prep was done by the immunoSEQ multiplex PCR assay. The immuneACCESS repertoire file appears here via TCRdb, limited to in-frame rearrangements. These files lack a portion of the clones; in checked studies, under half of the deficit traces to unresolved V genes, and the cause of the others is not known. The sample table contains tens of thousands of clones; only one count was recorded for roughly 93% of them. The ten largest clones take up 0.55% to 0.85% of the sample. The time point label corresponds to: after hematopoietic stem cell transplant. The sample here was CD4+ T cells from PBMCs, taken after stem cell transplantation. These receptors all stem from a human patient with POMP-related autoinflammation and immune dysregulation (PRAID). After a transplant, the donor of the graft may account for some T cells.

This clone was counted a single time. This rearrangement joins TRBV12-5 to TRBJ2-1; 8 bases match TRBD2. CDR1 and CDR2 from the germline V gene are LGHNT and FRNRAP. The CDR3 is 17 residues long. With V trimmed by 2 bases and J by 7 bases, 13 bases remained unmatched. The CDR3: CASGLSPRGGGGNEQFF. The CDR3 DNA reads as TGTGCTAGTGGTTTGAGCCCCCGGGGGGGCGGGGGGAATGAGCAGTTCTTC.

The rearrangement links TRBV6-1 to TRBJ2-5, with TRBD1 matching 8 bases. CDR1 is MNHNS and CDR2 is SASEGT in the germline V gene. With V trimmed by 1 base and J by 7 bases, 8 bases remained unmatched. This CDR3 is built from 15 residues. For the CDR3, the DNA is TGTGCCAGCAGTGAAGGGACAGGGATTTTTGTGACCCAGTACTTC. This sequence encodes CASSEGTGIFVTQYF.

The chain joins TRBV18 to TRBJ2-1, with 11 bases aligning to TRBD2. This CDR3 has 17 residues. V gave up 0 bases and J gave up 4 bases; unmatched junction bases: 5. CDR1 is KGHSH, CDR2 LQKENI, per germline. CDR3 loop: CASSPPQGLAAYNEQFF. For the CDR3, the DNA is TGTGCCAGCTCACCACCTCAGGGACTAGCGGCTTACAATGAGCAGTTCTTC. Complete variable domain (other parts from reference TRBV18 and TRBJ2-1): NAGVMQNPRHLVRRRGQEARLRCSPMKGHSHVYWYRQLPEEGLKFMVYLQKENIIDESGMPKERFSAEFPKEGPSILRIQQVVRGDSAAYFCASSPPQGLAAYNEQFFGPGTRLTVL.

This chain links TRBV28 with TRBJ1-1; 8 nucleotides agree with TRBD1. The CDR3 runs to 15 residues. The J segment lost 4 bases and the V segment lost 6 bases, leaving 10 bases of the junction unmatched. Looked up from germline, CDR1 is MDHEN and CDR2 is SYDVKM. The CDR3 nucleotides read TGTGCCAGCAGCCCCCTTGGACAGGGTGGCACTGAAGCTTTCTTT. As protein: CASSPLGQGGTEAFF.

The CDR3 nucleotides read TGTGCCACCAGCCCCTCGGACATACCCGATACGCAGTATTTT. Translated: CATSPSDIPDTQYF. The V call is TRBV24-1, the J call TRBJ2-3; possibly TRBD1 for D (5 bases). V shed 7 bases and J shed 6 bases, with 16 bases lying between them. CDR1 and CDR2 from the germline V gene are KGHDR and SFDVKD. The length of the CDR3 is 14 residues.

The CDR3 nucleotides are TGTGCCAGCAGGAGGGGTGGGACTAGCGGGACGAATGAGCAGTTCTTC. Encoded protein: CASRRGGTSGTNEQFF. The chain employs TRBV2 and TRBJ2-1; 13 nucleotides align to TRBD2. The CDR3 is made up of 16 amino acids. Unmatched junction bases numbered 9, after V lost 6 bases and J lost 7 bases. Germline V lookup: CDR1 SNHLY, CDR2 FYNNEI.

This chain links TRBV2 with TRBJ1-1, with D tentatively TRBD1 (6 bases). Per germline, CDR1 SNHLY and CDR2 FYNNEI. This CDR3 region has 14 residues. V was shortened by 4 bases and J by 0 bases, with 9 bases between the two germline ends. The CDR3 spells CASSVQGLNTEAFF. The CDR3 DNA is TGTGCCAGCAGTGTTCAGGGGCTGAACACTGAAGCTTTCTTT.

V gene TRBV3-1 (or the pseudogene TRBV3-2) combines with J gene TRBJ2-5, with TRBD2 identical over 9 bases. The J segment lost 4 bases and the V segment lost 5 bases, leaving 8 bases of the junction unmatched. The CDR3 spans 15 residues. CDR1 and CDR2 from the germline V gene are LGHDT and YNNKEL (reference sequence). The CDR3 DNA sequence: TGTGCCAGCAGCAGGCCGCTAGCGGGACCAGAGACCCAGTACTTC. It yields the protein CASSRPLAGPETQYF.

CDR3 sequence (DNA): TGTGCCAGCAGTCCGGGGGGGCCTCTGGGCTACACCTTC. This sequence encodes CASSPGGPLGYTF. The chain joins TRBV6-6 to TRBJ1-2, with D possibly TRBD1 on 6 matching bases. The CDR3 loop spans 13 amino acids. Trimming removed 5 bases at V and 8 bases at J, with 15 bases between. The germline V gene has CDR1 MNHNY and CDR2 SVGAGI (reference sequence).

The V call is TRBV7-9, the J call TRBJ1-2; D might be TRBD1 (5 bases). This CDR3 has 13 residues. The V end lost 2 bases, the J end lost 6 bases, and 10 bases lay between the germline ends. CDR1 is SEHNR and CDR2 is FQNEAQ in the germline V gene (reference sequence). CDR3 in amino acids: CASSLPPGNGYTF. The CDR3 coding sequence is TGTGCCAGCAGCTTACCCCCAGGGAATGGCTACACCTTC.

The chain uses TRBV5-1 and TRBJ2-7, with TRBD1 matching over 7 bases. Germline V lookup: CDR1 SGHRS, CDR2 YFSETQ. J gave up 4 bases and V 7 bases, and 8 bases lay outside the gene matches. CDR3 length equals 13 residues. The CDR3 reads CASSPGDRYEQYF. For the CDR3, the DNA is TGCGCCAGCTCCCCCGGGGACAGATACGAGCAGTACTTC.

The rearrangement uses TRBV7-9 and TRBJ2-7, with a weak D call TRBD1 (5 bases). Germline assignment: CDR1 SEHNR and CDR2 FQNEAQ (reference sequence). The length of the CDR3 is 13 residues. Trimming pared 5 bases from V and 3 bases from J, leaving 11 bases between. The CDR3 protein is CASSARQHYEQYF. In DNA form, the CDR3 reads TGTGCCAGCAGCGCTCGACAGCACTACGAGCAGTACTTC. Combining the CDR3 with reference TRBV7-9 and TRBJ2-7 gives the whole variable domain DTGVSQNPRHKITKRGQNVTFRCDPISEHNRLYWYRQTLGQGPEFLTYFQNEAQLEKSRLLSDRFSAERPKGSFSTLEIQRTEQGDSAMYLCASSARQHYEQYFGPGTRLTVT.

This clone was detected only once. The CDR3, as DNA: TGTGCCAGCAGCTTAGTGTGGGGGGTGAGAGCCAAAAACATTCAGTACTTC. The encoded protein is CASSLVWGVRAKNIQYF. This chain connects TRBV7-8 to TRBJ2-4; a possible D gene is TRBD2 (6 bases). Germline values: CDR1 SGHVS, CDR2 FQNEAQ. The CDR3 contains 17 residues. V was trimmed by 1 base and J by 0 bases, leaving 13 bases between them.

This clone was observed once. Here the CDR3 reads CSASYQRGTYEQYF. Written as DNA, the CDR3 is TGCAGTGCTAGTTACCAGCGGGGTACCTACGAGCAGTACTTC. This chain connects TRBV20-1 to TRBJ2-7; TRBD2 matches at 7 bases. There are 14 residues in the CDR3. Trimming at V came to 3 bases and at J to 2 bases, leaving 7 bases not matched to a gene. Germline V CDR1 and CDR2: DFQATT, SNEGSKA (reference sequence).

The rearrangement links TRBV7-2 to TRBJ2-5; TRBD1 matches at 10 bases. Germline V lookup: CDR1 SGHTA, CDR2 FQGNSA. Unmatched junction bases numbered 7, after V lost 4 bases and J lost 5 bases. The CDR3 covers 15 residues. The CDR3 DNA is TGTGCCAGCAGCTCGCCGGGACAGGGGAGCGAGACCCAGTACTTC. Its protein is CASSSPGQGSETQYF.

This chain uses TRBV6-5 with TRBJ1-1; D might be TRBD1 (6 bases). In germline, CDR1 is MNHEY, CDR2 SVGAGI. Trimming took off 6 bases at V and 4 bases at J, with 12 bases between the two ends. The CDR3 consists of 13 residues. CDR3 residues: CASSRRGGTEAFF. In DNA, the CDR3 is TGTGCCAGCAGCCGCAGGGGAGGCACTGAAGCTTTCTTT.

The V and J genes are TRBV18 and TRBJ2-2, with D unresolved. The CDR3 length is 13 residues. Germline CDR1 is KGHSH and CDR2 is LQKENI. With 3 bases removed from V and 5 bases from J, the gap between germline ends came to 7 bases. CDR3 sequence: CASSPDRTGELFF. CDR3 bases: TGTGCCAGCTCACCCGATCGGACCGGGGAGCTGTTTTTT.

J is TRBJ1-6 and V is TRBV6-6, with D unclear. CDR1 and CDR2 from the germline V gene are MNHNY and SVGAGI (reference sequence). The CDR3 length is 15 residues. V lost 6 bases and J 3 bases, leaving 12 bases between the germline ends. The CDR3: CASRADWVYNSPLHF. For the CDR3, the DNA is TGTGCCAGCAGGGCCGATTGGGTCTATAATTCACCCCTCCACTTT.

The chain has TRBV15 and TRBJ1-2; 7 nucleotides align to TRBD1. CDR1 and CDR2 (germline): LNHNV, YYDKDF (reference sequence). This CDR3 spans 16 amino acids. The V and J ends lost 0 bases and 3 bases, in that order; junction bases with no gene match: 7. The CDR3 region has the DNA TGTGCCACCAGCAGAGAAGTAACAGGGGAGTACTATGGCTACACCTTC. It encodes CATSREVTGEYYGYTF.

The gene calls are TRBV5-6 and TRBJ2-3; a possible D gene is TRBD2 (5 bases). Germline CDR1 is SGHDT and CDR2 is YYEEEE. V lost 1 base and J lost 4, with 13 bases in between. This CDR3 has 15 residues. CDR3 DNA sequence: TGTGCCAGCAGCTTGTTAGCGCTGGTTCCAGATACGCAGTATTTT. This codes for CASSLLALVPDTQYF.

A single count supports this clone. The V gene is TRBV5-1, the J gene TRBJ2-1, with D perhaps matching TRBD2 (6 bases). Per germline, CDR1 SGHRS and CDR2 YFSETQ. The ends were cut back, 4 bases at V and 4 bases at J, with 21 bases in the middle. This CDR3 region has 17 residues. The CDR3 loop reads CASSPRRPAGKYNEQFF. Here the CDR3 DNA reads TGCGCCAGCAGCCCACGACGTCCTGCGGGAAAATACAATGAGCAGTTCTTC.